The 27 T cell receptor beta chains listed next were all sequenced from one sample in a study of blood T cell repertoires in COVID-19. The repertoire was sequenced with immunoSEQ multiplex PCR; TCRdb's copy has only in-frame clones and lacks some. This sample carries 110,000 to 150,000 clones, roughly 88% of them seen once, and the ten largest clones take roughly 1.9%. Sample: peripheral blood. The origin of the receptors is a man aged 70-80 years with acute or convalescent COVID-19.

The genes are TRBV6-1 and TRBJ2-5; D perhaps matches TRBD2 (6 bases). Trimming shortened V by 1 base and J by 5 bases, and 20 bases separated the two germline ends. The CDR3 sequence is 17 residues long. Germline loops: CDR1 MNHNS, CDR2 SASEGT. CDR3 loop: CASSEVYGTQEWETQYF. The CDR3 DNA sequence: TGTGCCAGCAGTGAAGTGTATGGGACTCAAGAATGGGAGACCCAGTACTTC.

The rearrangement links TRBV5-1 to TRBJ1-4, with TRBD1 matching 8 bases. The germline V gene has CDR1 SGHRS and CDR2 YFSETQ. V was clipped by 4 bases and J by 11 bases; unmatched bases: 10. The CDR3 extends over 14 amino acids. CDR3 in amino acids: CASSPGQDDQKLFF. As DNA, the CDR3 is TGCGCCAGCAGCCCGGGACAGGACGATCAGAAACTGTTTTTT.

The chain employs TRBV19 and TRBJ2-7; TRBD2 might be the D (6 bases). This CDR3 spans 15 amino acids. The V gene's germline CDR1 is LNHDA and CDR2 SQIVND (reference sequence). V gave up 4 bases and J gave up 2 bases, with 15 bases separating them. The CDR3 DNA follows: TGTGCCAGTAGTAATGGCGCGGGGCGCGCCTACGAGCAGTACTTC. Amino acids: CASSNGAGRAYEQYF.

The chain joins TRBV9 to TRBJ2-1, with 7 bases matching TRBD2. This CDR3 comprises 14 residues. The V gene end was trimmed by 4 bases and the J gene end by 6 bases; junction bases not matched to a gene: 7. The germline CDR1 and CDR2 sequences are SGDLS and YYNGEE. The CDR3 here is CASSTQGLGNEQFF. DNA for the CDR3: TGTGCCAGCAGCACCCAAGGACTAGGCAATGAGCAGTTCTTC.

The chain combines TRBV11-2 with TRBJ1-2; TRBD1 agrees at 8 bases. V was clipped by 3 bases and J by 5 bases; unmatched bases: 11. The germline gives CDR1 SGHAT, CDR2 FQNNGV. This CDR3 is 16 amino acids long. CDR3 residues: CASSLGKSDRVYGYTF. CDR3 sequence (DNA): TGTGCCAGCAGCTTGGGGAAGTCGGACAGGGTTTATGGCTACACCTTC.

This sequence joins TRBV7-6 and TRBJ2-5, with TRBD1 matching 7 bases. Germline lookup yields CDR1 SGHVS and CDR2 FNYEAQ. The CDR3 spans 15 residues. Unmatched junction bases numbered 13, after V lost 10 bases and J lost 2 bases. CDR3 sequence reads: CATRNDRESQETQYF. In nucleotides, the CDR3 is TGTGCCACACGCAACGACAGGGAGTCTCAAGAGACCCAGTACTTC.

The rearrangement joins TRBV2 to TRBJ2-2; TRBD2 might be the D (7 bases). Germline values: CDR1 SNHLY, CDR2 FYNNEI. V was clipped by 4 bases and J by 6 bases, with 12 bases between them. The CDR3 is 14 residues long. The CDR3: CASSGLAGAGELFF. CDR3 DNA: TGTGCCAGCAGTGGACTAGCAGGGGCCGGGGAGCTGTTTTTT.

This chain connects TRBV14 to TRBJ1-1; D is unresolved. The CDR3 spans 14 residues. Trimming took off 1 base at V and 0 bases at J, with 6 bases between the two ends. CDR1 and CDR2 from the germline V gene are SGHDN and FVKESK. The CDR3 region has the DNA TGTGCCAGCAGCCAAGCTCCGTTGAACACTGAAGCTTTCTTT. The encoded protein is CASSQAPLNTEAFF.

The chain recombines TRBV7-9 with TRBJ1-2; D might be TRBD1 (6 bases). The length of the CDR3 is 14 residues. CDR1 and CDR2 (germline): SEHNR, FQNEAQ (reference sequence). The ends were cut back, 5 bases at V and 0 bases at J, with 10 bases in the middle. The CDR3 sequence is CASSRDRSNYGYTF. As DNA, the CDR3 is TGTGCCAGCAGCCGTGACAGGTCTAACTATGGCTACACCTTC.

The gene calls are TRBV7-9 and TRBJ1-2; D may be TRBD1 (5 bases). The CDR3 has 16 residues. Per germline, CDR1 SEHNR and CDR2 FQNEAQ (reference sequence). Trimming removed 3 bases at V and 6 bases at J, with 20 bases between. The CDR3, as DNA: TGTGCCAGCAGCTTGGAAAGACTTAGGGGTGGGGATGGCTACACCTTC. Encoded protein: CASSLERLRGGDGYTF.

The CDR3 DNA reads TGTGCCAGTAAACAGGGGACGAACTATGGCTACACCTTC. Encoded protein: CASKQGTNYGYTF. The chain is built from TRBV6-6 and TRBJ1-2; the match to TRBD1 covers 7 bases. After removal of 9 bases from V and 2 bases from J, the junction contained 6 bases not matched to a gene. Germline V lookup: CDR1 MNHNY, CDR2 SVGAGI (reference sequence). The CDR3 sequence is 13 residues long.

The chain is built from TRBV29-1 and TRBJ2-7, with a possible D match to TRBD1 (6 bases). Germline CDR1 reads SQVTM; CDR2 reads ANQGSEA. V was cut by 8 bases and J by 5 bases, with 16 bases left in between. This CDR3 spans 12 amino acids. The CDR3 bases are TGCAGCTCGAGGGGACCAGGGGACGAGCAGTACTTC. It specifies CSSRGPGDEQYF.

The V gene is TRBV11-2, the J gene TRBJ2-3; the match to TRBD1 covers 9 bases. The CDR3 is made up of 13 amino acids. Looked up from germline, CDR1 is SGHAT and CDR2 is FQNNGV. Trimming took 6 bases from V and 5 from J; bases not matched to a gene: 3. The CDR3 loop is CASSWTGEDTQYF. The CDR3 DNA reads as TGTGCCAGCAGTTGGACAGGGGAAGATACGCAGTATTTT.

The gene calls are TRBV5-6 and TRBJ2-3; TRBD2 might be the D (7 bases). The germline V gene has CDR1 SGHDT and CDR2 YYEEEE. CDR3 length equals 15 residues. V dropped 1 base and J dropped 0 bases, with 9 bases sitting between them. DNA of the CDR3: TGTGCCAGCAGCTTGAGGGGGGGAAGCACAGATACGCAGTATTTT. This translates into CASSLRGGSTDTQYF.

The V and J genes are TRBV19 and TRBJ2-7; D is ambiguous. This CDR3 contains 14 residues. V was cut by 4 bases and J by 0 bases, with 10 bases left in between. Germline values: CDR1 LNHDA, CDR2 SQIVND (reference sequence). The DNA for the CDR3 is TGTGCCAGTAGTAGCGGCCCCCCCTCCTACGAGCAGTACTTC. Protein product: CASSSGPPSYEQYF.

The rearrangement joins TRBV3-1 (or the pseudogene TRBV3-2) to TRBJ2-7; 7 bases match TRBD1. The CDR3 is 17 residues long. The germline V gene encodes CDR1 LGHDT and CDR2 YNNKEL (reference sequence). V lost 4 bases and J lost 0; bases outside the gene matches: 12. The DNA for the CDR3 is TGTGCCAGCAGCCCACATTACTGGACAGGCCGCTCCTACGAGCAGTACTTC. It encodes CASSPHYWTGRSYEQYF.

This chain joins TRBV5-6 and TRBJ2-5, with TRBD2 as a possible D gene (6 bases). The CDR3 length is 17 residues. Trimming shortened V by 0 bases and J by 2 bases, and 17 bases separated the two germline ends. Germline V lookup: CDR1 SGHDT, CDR2 YYEEEE. CDR3 DNA sequence: TGTGCCAGCAGCTTGGTTTCCGGGAGAGTTCAACAAGAGACCCAGTACTTC. Translated: CASSLVSGRVQQETQYF.

This chain links TRBV28 with TRBJ1-1; D perhaps matches TRBD1 (6 bases). This CDR3 is 12 amino acids long. V gave up 5 bases and J gave up 7 bases, with 11 bases separating them. Germline V gene lookup returns CDR1 MDHEN and CDR2 SYDVKM. CDR3 sequence: CASSRQVGEAFF. Here the CDR3 DNA reads TGTGCCAGCAGTCGACAGGTCGGTGAAGCTTTCTTT.

In nucleotides, the CDR3 is TGTGCCAGCAGCTCCGGGACACCCGGGAGGAATGAGCAGTTCTTC. Translation gives CASSSGTPGRNEQFF. The chain carries TRBV5-4 and TRBJ2-1, with D perhaps TRBD2 (7 bases). The CDR3 is 15 amino acids. Germline V lookup: CDR1 SGHNT, CDR2 YYREEE (reference sequence). V was cut by 3 bases and J by 7 bases, with 17 bases left in between.

V usage is TRBV6-5 and J usage is TRBJ1-4, with D hard to call. Trimming cost V 0 bases and J 4 bases, with 12 bases left between them. The CDR3 is 16 residues long. The germline V gene has CDR1 MNHEY and CDR2 SVGAGI. This CDR3 is CASSYSTNRGNEKLFF. The CDR3 DNA sequence: TGTGCCAGCAGTTACTCGACCAATCGGGGTAATGAAAAACTGTTTTTT.

The chain has TRBV3-1 (or the pseudogene TRBV3-2) and TRBJ1-4; 7 bases map to TRBD1. V lost 4 bases to trimming and J lost 0 bases; unmatched junction nucleotides: 14. CDR3 length: 19 residues. Germline-derived CDR1 and CDR2 are LGHDT and YNNKEL (reference sequence). The chain's CDR3 is CASSPLTGTDFATNEKLFF. CDR3 in DNA: TGTGCCAGCAGCCCCCTGACAGGGACGGATTTTGCAACTAATGAAAAACTGTTTTTT.

This chain links TRBV30 with TRBJ2-5; 8 bases line up with TRBD2. CDR1 and CDR2 (germline): GTSNPN, SVGIG (reference sequence). This CDR3 has 14 residues. V was clipped by 5 bases and J by 5 bases; unmatched bases: 10. CDR3 region: CAWGTLAGSETQYF. As DNA, the CDR3 is TGTGCCTGGGGGACGCTAGCGGGCTCTGAGACCCAGTACTTC.

This clone was picked up one time. The chain links TRBV18 to TRBJ2-5; D may be TRBD1 (6 bases). Trimming removed 4 bases from V and 4 bases from J, with 19 bases in between. Germline CDR1 is KGHSH and CDR2 is LQKENI. The CDR3 contains 16 residues. CDR3 sequence (DNA): TGTGCCAGCTCACAAATAATACTCGAAGGGGGAGAGACCCAGTACTTC. It encodes CASSQIILEGGETQYF. The whole variable domain, remainder taken from reference TRBV18 and TRBJ2-5, is NAGVMQNPRHLVRRRGQEARLRCSPMKGHSHVYWYRQLPEEGLKFMVYLQKENIIDESGMPKERFSAEFPKEGPSILRIQQVVRGDSAAYFCASSQIILEGGETQYFGPGTRLLVL.

The chain employs TRBV10-1 and TRBJ2-1, with 8 positions matching TRBD2. V was clipped by 2 bases and J by 2 bases; unmatched bases: 2. There are 15 residues in the CDR3. The germline V gene has CDR1 WNHNN and CDR2 SYGVQD (reference sequence). The CDR3 DNA is TGCGCCAGCAGTGAGCGGGGGGGGGCCTACAATGAGCAGTTCTTC. Its translation is CASSERGGAYNEQFF.

This clone has more than one count but fewer than ten. The chain uses TRBV29-1 and TRBJ1-2; 9 bases fit TRBD1. The ends lost 0 bases at V and 0 bases at J; junction bases unmatched: 5. The CDR3 loop spans 16 amino acids. Germline CDR1 reads SQVTM; CDR2 reads ANQGSEA. The CDR3 here is CSVEERQGDPNYGYTF. The CDR3, as DNA: TGCAGCGTTGAAGAAAGACAGGGGGATCCTAACTATGGCTACACCTTC.

This clone was observed a few times. The rearrangement uses TRBV29-1 and TRBJ2-5, with D maybe TRBD1 (6 bases). The germline CDR1 and CDR2 sequences are SQVTM and ANQGSEA. Trimming removed 2 bases at V and 1 base at J, with 8 bases between. The CDR3 is made up of 13 amino acids. In DNA form, the CDR3 reads TGCAGCGTTGAACCAGGGGCCCAAGAGACCCAGTACTTC. This encodes CSVEPGAQETQYF.

The chain joins TRBV5-1 to TRBJ1-1; D is unclear. CDR1 and CDR2 (germline): SGHRS, YFSETQ. CDR3 length: 13 residues. V was trimmed by 2 bases and J by 3 bases, leaving 8 bases between them. The CDR3 here is CASSFKADTEAFF. The CDR3 bases are TGCGCCAGCAGCTTTAAGGCGGACACTGAAGCTTTCTTT.